These T cell receptor beta chains were read from a single sample in a study of blood T cell repertoires in COVID-19. The data were produced by immunoSEQ multiplex PCR, yet TCRdb's version contains in-frame clones alone and is incomplete. The sample holds fewer than 300,000 clones; approximately 90% are singletons and the top ten take 2% to 2.5%. Sequenced material: peripheral blood. The source of these receptors is a woman aged 30 to 39 with COVID-19, enrolled during active disease. CDR3s include the opening cysteine and the closing phenylalanine or tryptophan. A D gene is named only where the DNA matches it firmly. The size entry is marked missing in some rows and otherwise reads once, few, many or a size class.

v_gene: TRBV28; abundance: NA; j_gene: TRBJ1-5; d_gene: NA; CDR3nt: TGTGCCAGCAAAAGATACTTAACCCCGGGCAGGGTCAATCAGCCCCAGCATTTT; CDR3aa: CASKRYLTPGRVNQPQHF
v_gene: TRBV18; abundance: NA; j_gene: TRBJ1-4; d_gene: NA; CDR3nt: TGTGCCAGCTCACCAACTTCCAGGGTTAATGAAAAACTGTTTTTT; CDR3aa: CASSPTSRVNEKLFF
v_gene: TRBV10-3; abundance: NA; j_gene: TRBJ1-6; d_gene: NA; CDR3nt: TGTGCCATCAGTGAGCGGGAGAATAATTCACCCCTCCACTTT; CDR3aa: CAISERENNSPLHF
v_gene: TRBV15; abundance: NA; j_gene: TRBJ1-2; d_gene: TRBD1; CDR3nt: TGTGCCACCAGCAGAGATGGGACAGGTTCTTATGGCTACACCTTC; CDR3aa: CATSRDGTGSYGYTF
v_gene: TRBV2; abundance: NA; j_gene: TRBJ2-1; d_gene: TRBD2; CDR3nt: TGTGCCAGCAGATGGGGGGGTACTAGAGGCGAGCAGTTCTTC; CDR3aa: CASRWGGTRGEQFF
v_gene: TRBV14; abundance: NA; j_gene: TRBJ2-7; d_gene: NA; CDR3nt: TGTGCCAGCTCCCAGATAGGCGCTAGCTCCTACGAGCAGTACTTC; CDR3aa: CASSQIGASSYEQYF
v_gene: TRBV5-1; abundance: NA; j_gene: TRBJ1-1; d_gene: NA; CDR3nt: TGCGCCAGCAGCATCGCAGGCGCTAACACTGAAGCTTTCTTT; CDR3aa: CASSIAGANTEAFF
v_gene: TRBV18; abundance: NA; j_gene: TRBJ1-1; d_gene: NA; CDR3nt: TGTGCCAGCTCACCACCTAATGGGGGGGACACTGAAGCTTTCTTT; CDR3aa: CASSPPNGGDTEAFF
v_gene: TRBV27; abundance: NA; j_gene: TRBJ1-1; d_gene: TRBD1; CDR3nt: TGTGCCAGCAGTCTCCTAGGGACAGGGATTGAAGCTTTCTTT; CDR3aa: CASSLLGTGIEAFF
v_gene: TRBV7-3; abundance: NA; j_gene: TRBJ2-1; d_gene: TRBD2; CDR3nt: TGTGCCAGCAGCTTAGGGACTAGCGGGTATGAGCAGTTCTTC; CDR3aa: CASSLGTSGYEQFF
v_gene: TRBV28; abundance: NA; j_gene: TRBJ1-4; d_gene: TRBD1; CDR3nt: TGTGCCAGCAGAACCGGGACAGGGAATGAAAAACTGTTTTTT; CDR3aa: CASRTGTGNEKLFF
v_gene: TRBV10-1; abundance: NA; j_gene: TRBJ2-2; d_gene: NA; CDR3nt: TGCGCCAGCAGTGACGGGATAGAGGCCGGGGAGCTGTTTTTT; CDR3aa: CASSDGIEAGELFF
v_gene: TRBV5-1; abundance: once; j_gene: TRBJ2-1; d_gene: TRBD2; CDR3nt: TGCGCCAGCAGCTTTGGCGGGAGGGCCGTGGATGAGCAGTTCTTC; CDR3aa: CASSFGGRAVDEQFF
v_gene: TRBV19; abundance: NA; j_gene: TRBJ1-4; d_gene: TRBD1; CDR3nt: TGTGCCACTACGGACAGGGAGTATGAAAAACTGTTTTTT; CDR3aa: CATTDREYEKLFF
v_gene: TRBV7-9; abundance: NA; j_gene: TRBJ1-5; d_gene: TRBD1; CDR3nt: TGTGCCAGCACACTGGGACAGAACCCCTCCCGTAGCAATCAGCCCCAGCATTTT; CDR3aa: CASTLGQNPSRSNQPQHF
v_gene: TRBV19; abundance: NA; j_gene: TRBJ1-1; d_gene: TRBD1; CDR3nt: TGTGCCAGCCGAAGAACAGGGGGGTTGAAAACTGAAGCTTTCTTT; CDR3aa: CASRRTGGLKTEAFF
v_gene: TRBV6-5; abundance: NA; j_gene: TRBJ2-3; d_gene: NA; CDR3nt: TGTGCCAGCGTCTATCCTAGCACAGATACGCAGTATTTT; CDR3aa: CASVYPSTDTQYF
v_gene: TRBV5-1; abundance: once; j_gene: TRBJ2-7; d_gene: NA; CDR3nt: TGCGCCAGCAGCTTGGCTGCGGACTACGAGCAGTACTTC; CDR3aa: CASSLAADYEQYF
v_gene: TRBV4-1; abundance: NA; j_gene: TRBJ1-2; d_gene: NA; CDR3nt: TGCGCCAGCAGCCAAGAGGCAGATTATGGCTACACCTTC; CDR3aa: CASSQEADYGYTF
v_gene: TRBV3-1/TRBV3-2; abundance: NA; j_gene: TRBJ1-1; d_gene: NA; CDR3nt: TGTGCCAGCAGCCGACCACTCGGAGGGAACACTGAAGCTTTCTTT; CDR3aa: CASSRPLGGNTEAFF
v_gene: TRBV11-2; abundance: NA; j_gene: TRBJ1-4; d_gene: TRBD1; CDR3nt: TGTGCCAGCAGCTCGCTCTCCGGGACAGGAGGTGAAAAACTGTTTTTT; CDR3aa: CASSSLSGTGGEKLFF
v_gene: TRBV6-2/TRBV6-3; abundance: NA; j_gene: TRBJ1-1; d_gene: TRBD1; CDR3nt: TGTGCCAGCAGTCGACAGGGGGGCACTGAAGCTTTCTTT; CDR3aa: CASSRQGGTEAFF
v_gene: TRBV11-2; abundance: once; j_gene: TRBJ2-7; d_gene: TRBD1; CDR3nt: TGTGCCAGCAGCTTGATCCGGGACAGTACGTTGGAGCAGTACTTC; CDR3aa: CASSLIRDSTLEQYF
v_gene: TRBV25-1; abundance: NA; j_gene: TRBJ2-7; d_gene: TRBD1; CDR3nt: TGTGCCAGCAGTGAGGGACAGGGTTTCGAGCAGTACTTC; CDR3aa: CASSEGQGFEQYF
v_gene: TRBV29-1; abundance: NA; j_gene: TRBJ2-1; d_gene: NA; CDR3nt: TGCAGCGTTGAGCAGGGGGGCAATGAGCAGTTCTTC; CDR3aa: CSVEQGGNEQFF
v_gene: TRBV7-3; abundance: NA; j_gene: TRBJ2-3; d_gene: TRBD2; CDR3nt: TGTGCCAGCAGCTTAAAGGGAGGGTCAGATACGCAGTATTTT; CDR3aa: CASSLKGGSDTQYF
v_gene: TRBV19; abundance: NA; j_gene: TRBJ2-2; d_gene: TRBD1; CDR3nt: TGTGCCAGTGGGACAGCCCGAAACACCGGGGAGCTGTTTTTT; CDR3aa: CASGTARNTGELFF
v_gene: TRBV18; abundance: NA; j_gene: TRBJ2-1; d_gene: TRBD2; CDR3nt: TGTGCCAGCGTCCGAGCGGGAGGAAAGGTAAATGAGCAGTTCTTC; CDR3aa: CASVRAGGKVNEQFF
v_gene: TRBV2; abundance: NA; j_gene: TRBJ1-1; d_gene: NA; CDR3nt: TGTGCCAGCAGTGAAATGGGGGCGAACACTGAAGCTTTCTTT; CDR3aa: CASSEMGANTEAFF
v_gene: TRBV5-1; abundance: NA; j_gene: TRBJ2-2; d_gene: NA; CDR3nt: TGCGCCAGCAGCTTGGGACAGCTCGGGAACACCGGGGAGCTGTTTTTT; CDR3aa: CASSLGQLGNTGELFF
v_gene: TRBV18; abundance: NA; j_gene: TRBJ2-2; d_gene: NA; CDR3nt: TGTGCCAGCTCATCTGGCCCGAACACCGGGGAGCTGTTTTTT; CDR3aa: CASSSGPNTGELFF
v_gene: TRBV9; abundance: NA; j_gene: TRBJ2-2; d_gene: NA; CDR3nt: TGTGCCAGCAGCGCGAAGACTACCCGGAACACCGGGGAGCTGTTTTTT; CDR3aa: CASSAKTTRNTGELFF
v_gene: TRBV5-5; abundance: NA; j_gene: TRBJ1-2; d_gene: TRBD1; CDR3nt: TGTGCCAGCAGCTCTGCGGGACAGAGATTTACCTCTAACTATGGCTACACCTTC; CDR3aa: CASSSAGQRFTSNYGYTF
v_gene: TRBV30; abundance: NA; j_gene: TRBJ1-5; d_gene: NA; CDR3nt: TGTGCCTGGACCGGGGGGGACAATCAGCCCCAGCATTTT; CDR3aa: CAWTGGDNQPQHF
v_gene: TRBV2; abundance: NA; j_gene: TRBJ2-4; d_gene: NA; CDR3nt: TGTGCCAGCAGTGATCCGGTGGCAGGGGTAGCCAAAAACATTCAGTACTTC; CDR3aa: CASSDPVAGVAKNIQYF
v_gene: TRBV5-1; abundance: NA; j_gene: TRBJ1-1; d_gene: NA; CDR3nt: TGCGCCAGCAGCTTCGGGACACCGAACACTGAAGCTTTCTTT; CDR3aa: CASSFGTPNTEAFF
v_gene: TRBV15; abundance: NA; j_gene: TRBJ2-2; d_gene: NA; CDR3nt: TGTGCCACCAGCAGGACCCAGGGTAACACCGGGGAGCTGTTTTTT; CDR3aa: CATSRTQGNTGELFF
v_gene: TRBV5-1; abundance: NA; j_gene: TRBJ2-1; d_gene: NA; CDR3nt: TGCGCCAGCAGCTTGAGTAGCAATGAGCAGTTCTTC; CDR3aa: CASSLSSNEQFF
v_gene: TRBV27; abundance: NA; j_gene: TRBJ1-2; d_gene: NA; CDR3nt: TGTGCCGGCTCTATGCTGTTGACAGAGATTAACTATGGCTACACCTTC; CDR3aa: CAGSMLLTEINYGYTF
v_gene: TRBV30; abundance: NA; j_gene: TRBJ2-1; d_gene: TRBD2; CDR3nt: TGTGCCTGGAGGCGACTTTATGGTAGCGGGAGGGCCAGCAATGAGCAGTTCTTC; CDR3aa: CAWRRLYGSGRASNEQFF
v_gene: TRBV5-1; abundance: NA; j_gene: TRBJ1-2; d_gene: TRBD1; CDR3nt: TGCGCCAGCCGGACAGGGGACGACTATGGCTACACCTTC; CDR3aa: CASRTGDDYGYTF
v_gene: TRBV3-1/TRBV3-2; abundance: NA; j_gene: TRBJ1-2; d_gene: NA; CDR3nt: TGTGCCAGCAGCCTCCGCGCAGGGTTTGGCTACACCTTC; CDR3aa: CASSLRAGFGYTF